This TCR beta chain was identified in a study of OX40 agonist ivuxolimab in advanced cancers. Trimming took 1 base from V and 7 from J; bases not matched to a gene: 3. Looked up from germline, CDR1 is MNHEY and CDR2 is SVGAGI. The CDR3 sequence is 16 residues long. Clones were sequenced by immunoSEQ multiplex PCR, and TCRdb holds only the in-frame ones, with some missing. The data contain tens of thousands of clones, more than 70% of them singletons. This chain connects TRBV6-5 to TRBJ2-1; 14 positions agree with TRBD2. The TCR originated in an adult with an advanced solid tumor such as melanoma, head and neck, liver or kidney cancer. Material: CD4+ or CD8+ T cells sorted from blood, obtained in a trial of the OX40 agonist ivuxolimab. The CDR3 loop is CASSYWTSGGLNEQFF. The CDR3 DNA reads TGTGCCAGCAGTTACTGGACTAGCGGGGGGCTAAATGAGCAGTTCTTC.